Below, 20 T cell receptor beta chains from the same sample are listed, as sequenced in a study of vaccination and CD4 T cells after COVID-19. TCRdb processed the PCR reads anew with MiXCR; each CDR3 protein has one entry. The data hold some 21,000 distinct CDR3 sequences, with roughly 50% observed a single time. Sequenced here: CD4+ T cells from blood, sampled before SARS-CoV-2 vaccination. The receptors stem from a human donor who had recovered from COVID-19.

The gene calls are TRBV12-3 or TRBV12-4 and TRBJ1-1, with a weak D call TRBD1 (5 bases). The CDR3 totals 13 residues. Trimming shortened V by 3 bases and J by 6 bases, and 11 bases separated the two germline ends. For the CDR3, the DNA is TGTGCCAGCAGTTTCCACCGGGGGGCTGAAGCTTTCTTT. Protein: CASSFHRGAEAFF.

This clonotype was observed a few times. The chain uses TRBV2 and TRBJ1-6; D remains unclear. The CDR3 runs 14 residues. Trimming shortened V by 4 bases and J by 9 bases, and 13 bases separated the two germline ends. Germline lookup yields CDR1 SNHLY and CDR2 FYNNEI. In DNA, the CDR3 is TGTGCCAGCAGTGGGAGTACCCATGGTTCACCCCTCCACTTT. Its translation is CASSGSTHGSPLHF. Combining the CDR3 with reference TRBV2 and TRBJ1-6 gives the whole variable domain EPEVTQTPSHQVTQMGQEVILRCVPISNHLYFYWYRQILGQKVEFLVSFYNNEISEKSEIFDDQFSVERPDGSNFTLKIRSTKLEDSAMYFCASSGSTHGSPLHFGNGTRLTVT.

The rearrangement links TRBV20-1 to TRBJ1-5; D not certain. V lost 3 bases, J lost 0 bases, and 9 bases lay in between. The CDR3 is made up of 14 amino acids. Per germline, CDR1 DFQATT and CDR2 SNEGSKA (reference sequence). The CDR3 reads CSARAGNSNQPQHF. In DNA form, the CDR3 reads TGCAGTGCTAGGGCCGGGAATAGCAATCAGCCCCAGCATTTT.

The CDR3: CSARETSGREQFF. CDR3 DNA: TGCAGTGCTAGAGAAACTAGCGGAAGAGAGCAGTTCTTC. The V and J genes are TRBV20-1 and TRBJ2-1; the match to TRBD2 covers 8 bases. There are 13 residues in the CDR3. Unmatched junction bases numbered 5, after V lost 0 bases and J lost 10 bases. Per germline, CDR1 DFQATT and CDR2 SNEGSKA (reference sequence).

This clonotype has only one observation. The gene calls are TRBV6-5 and TRBJ1-1; D is undetermined. Germline loops: CDR1 MNHEY, CDR2 SVGAGI. V gave up 2 bases and J gave up 11 bases, with 12 bases separating them. The CDR3 is made up of 12 amino acids. The CDR3 DNA follows: TGTGCCAGCAGTTACGTCGTAGGGCGGGCTTTCTTT. Residues: CASSYVVGRAFF.

This chain joins TRBV27 and TRBJ1-5; D is ambiguous. V shed 5 bases and J shed 3 bases, with 5 bases lying between them. The CDR3 length is 12 residues. The germline V gene encodes CDR1 MNHEY and CDR2 SMNVEV (reference sequence). The CDR3 here is CASSKFNQPQHF. DNA of the CDR3: TGTGCCAGCAGTAAATTCAATCAGCCCCAGCATTTT.

This clonotype has just a few counts. The chain uses TRBV7-2 and TRBJ1-1; D not resolved. Trimming removed 4 bases at V and 0 bases at J, with 9 bases between. The CDR3 has 14 amino acids. Looked up from germline, CDR1 is SGHTA and CDR2 is FQGNSA. Written as DNA, the CDR3 is TGTGCCAGCAGCTCCGTAGGCATGAACACTGAAGCTTTCTTT. It translates to CASSSVGMNTEAFF.

The V gene is TRBV7-8, the J gene TRBJ2-7; 9 bases match TRBD1. CDR1 SGHVS and CDR2 FQNEAQ come from the germline V gene. The trim removed 3 bases at V and 6 bases at J, leaving 12 bases unmatched. The CDR3 covers 16 residues. The CDR3 loop reads CASSFGTGSKLSEQYF. The CDR3 nucleotides read TGTGCCAGCAGCTTCGGGACAGGGTCCAAGCTGTCCGAGCAGTACTTC.

This chain joins TRBV27 and TRBJ2-3; no firm D call. Trimming removed 0 bases from V and 5 bases from J, with 6 bases in between. This CDR3 comprises 13 residues. CDR1 and CDR2 from the germline V gene are MNHEY and SMNVEV (reference sequence). CDR3 nucleotide sequence: TGTGCCAGCAGTTTATCGAGATTAGATACGCAGTATTTT. Amino acid sequence: CASSLSRLDTQYF.

J is TRBJ1-5 and V is TRBV12-3 or TRBV12-4; D is unresolved. V was shortened by 3 bases and J by 2 bases, with 8 bases between the two germline ends. The CDR3 spans 14 residues. The DNA for the CDR3 is TGTGCCAGCAGTTTTAACACGGGCAATCAGCCCCAGCATTTT. This sequence encodes CASSFNTGNQPQHF.

The CDR3 here is CASSQGGAEQYF. The CDR3 DNA reads as TGTGCCAGCAGCCAAGGTGGGGCCGAGCAGTACTTC. The rearrangement links TRBV7-8 to TRBJ2-7, with TRBD1 as a possible D gene (5 bases). CDR3 size: 12 residues. Trimming removed 5 bases from V and 6 bases from J, with 11 bases in between. Germline CDR1 is SGHVS and CDR2 is FQNEAQ.

The rearrangement links TRBV5-4 to TRBJ2-3; D is possibly TRBD2 (6 bases). Germline V gene sequence: CDR1 SGHNT, CDR2 YYREEE (reference sequence). CDR3 length: 19 residues. V shed 4 bases and J shed 6 bases, with 30 bases lying between them. The DNA of the CDR3 is TGTGCCAGCAGCCACACCTTGATGCCGGGAGTCGGTGGGTGGGATACGCAGTATTTT. This codes for CASSHTLMPGVGGWDTQYF.

The chain is built from TRBV7-8 and TRBJ2-2; the match to TRBD1 covers 7 bases. Germline V lookup: CDR1 SGHVS, CDR2 FQNEAQ. The CDR3 extends over 18 amino acids. The trim removed 2 bases at V and 3 bases at J, leaving 12 bases unmatched. The CDR3 reads CASSLFRWGTVYTGELFF. The DNA of the CDR3 is TGTGCCAGCAGCTTATTTAGGTGGGGGACAGTCTACACCGGGGAGCTGTTTTTT.

This clonotype was counted a single time. V gene TRBV20-1 combines with J gene TRBJ2-3, with 13 bases aligning to TRBD2. Germline lookup yields CDR1 DFQATT and CDR2 SNEGSKA (reference sequence). V was clipped by 5 bases and J by 5 bases; unmatched bases: 7. The CDR3 totals 15 residues. The CDR3 DNA follows: TGCAGTGCTTGCGGACTAGCGGGAGAACAAGATACGCAGTATTTT. Translated, it gives CSACGLAGEQDTQYF.

The chain couples TRBV10-3 to TRBJ2-3; 7 nucleotides match TRBD2. This CDR3 is built from 16 residues. The V and J ends lost 3 bases and 3 bases, in that order; junction bases with no gene match: 9. CDR1 is ENHRY and CDR2 is SYGVKD in the germline V gene. CDR3 amino acids: CAISEGWEGGTDTQYF. CDR3 nucleotide sequence: TGTGCCATCAGTGAAGGGTGGGAGGGAGGAACAGATACGCAGTATTTT.

The chain joins TRBV20-1 to TRBJ2-5; a weak D match, TRBD2 (6 bases). Trimming removed 0 bases from V and 5 bases from J, with 10 bases in between. From germline, CDR1 is DFQATT and CDR2 SNEGSKA (reference sequence). The CDR3 totals 13 residues. The CDR3: CSARENGGETQYF. The CDR3 bases are TGCAGTGCTAGAGAGAATGGGGGGGAGACCCAGTACTTC.

This sequence joins TRBV20-1 and TRBJ2-1, with 13 bases that match TRBD2. The V and J ends lost 5 bases and 9 bases, in that order; junction bases with no gene match: 7. The CDR3 is 14 amino acids. The germline V gene encodes CDR1 DFQATT and CDR2 SNEGSKA (reference sequence). The CDR3 region has the DNA TGCAGTGCTGAACACGGGACTAGCGGGACTGAGCAGTTCTTC. Translating gives CSAEHGTSGTEQFF.

This chain links TRBV5-1 with TRBJ1-6; D gene uncertain. The CDR3 loop spans 13 amino acids. V was pared by 0 bases and J by 6 bases, with 4 bases between. Germline V lookup: CDR1 SGHRS, CDR2 YFSETQ. The CDR3 protein is CASSLDSNSPLHF. The CDR3 region has the DNA TGCGCCAGCAGCTTGGACAGTAATTCACCCCTCCACTTT.

This chain joins TRBV20-1 and TRBJ2-2; 8 bases match TRBD1. Germline V gene data show CDR1 as DFQATT and CDR2 as SNEGSKA (reference sequence). Trimming at V came to 5 bases and at J to 0 bases, leaving 8 bases not matched to a gene. The CDR3 has 16 amino acids. The CDR3 region is CSARPSDRANTGELFF. The CDR3 DNA reads TGCAGTGCTCGCCCGTCGGACAGGGCGAACACCGGGGAGCTGTTTTTT.

The rearrangement joins TRBV6-2 or TRBV6-3 to TRBJ2-7, with D uncertain. The CDR3 totals 12 residues. V gave up 5 bases and J gave up 6 bases, with 11 bases separating them. The germline V gene encodes CDR1 MNHEY and CDR2 SVGEGT. The CDR3, as DNA: TGTGCCAGCAGTCCCCTGTCCACCGAGCAGTACTTC. Its protein product is CASSPLSTEQYF.